Presented here are 27 T cell receptor beta chains from one specimen sequenced in a study of T-cell reconstitution after alpha-beta-depleted transplantation in children. The TCRbeta library incorporated unique molecular identifiers. TCRdb used MiXCR to reprocess the PCR reads, holding one entry per CDR3 protein. This sample yields about 610,000 distinct CDR3 sequences, of which 10% are seen a single time; 3.5% to 5% belongs to the top ten. This specimen was PBMCs from the stem cell graft donor, taken from the stem cell graft. Receptors originate from a human donor who donated a stem cell graft to a child with acute myeloid leukemia.

The chain employs TRBV6-5 and TRBJ2-7; D not certain. Germline CDR1 reads MNHEY; CDR2 reads SVGAGI. The CDR3 spans 12 residues. V lost 5 bases, J lost 7 bases, and 12 bases lay in between. DNA of the CDR3: TGTGCCAGCAGTCACCACCCTGGGGAGCAGTACTTC. This codes for CASSHHPGEQYF.

There are many counts of this clonotype. The chain couples TRBV20-1 to TRBJ1-2; D possibly corresponds to TRBD1 (5 bases). Germline CDR1 and CDR2: DFQATT and SNEGSKA (reference sequence). CDR3 length equals 13 residues. Trimming took off 4 bases at V and 6 bases at J, with 15 bases between the two ends. The CDR3: CSANRGATNGYTF. DNA of the CDR3: TGCAGTGCTAACCGGGGCGCGACTAATGGCTACACCTTC.

The chain couples TRBV10-3 to TRBJ2-1; TRBD2 matches at 11 bases. After removal of 9 bases from V and 10 bases from J, the junction contained 26 bases not matched to a gene. The CDR3 consists of 19 residues. CDR1 ENHRY and CDR2 SYGVKD come from the germline V gene. DNA for the CDR3: TGTGCCATGATAACGCGGGACATTCGACTAGCGGGAACCCGGGAAGAGCAGTTCTTC. Translation: CAMITRDIRLAGTREEQFF.

The V and J genes are TRBV5-1 and TRBJ1-4, with 7 bases that match TRBD1. V dropped 0 bases and J dropped 8; count of bases not matched to a gene: 7. The CDR3 is 15 residues long. The V gene's germline CDR1 is SGHRS and CDR2 YFSETQ. The CDR3 reads CASSLGRQGGEKLFF. The CDR3 DNA follows: TGCGCCAGCAGCTTGGGGAGACAGGGCGGAGAAAAACTGTTTTTT. Full variable domain (missing parts from reference TRBV5-1 and TRBJ1-4): KAGVTQTPRYLIKTRGQQVTLSCSPISGHRSVSWYQQTPGQGLQFLFEYFSETQRNKGNFPGRFSGRQFSNSRSEMNVSTLELGDSALYLCASSLGRQGGEKLFFGSGTQLSVL.

The CDR3 bases are TGCAGTGCCCGAACGCTAGCGGGAGGGTGGTATGAGCAGTTCTTC. Translation gives CSARTLAGGWYEQFF. The V call is TRBV20-1, the J call TRBJ2-1; 12 bases align to TRBD2. V lost 6 bases, J lost 8 bases, and 11 bases stayed unmatched. Germline values: CDR1 DFQATT, CDR2 SNEGSKA (reference sequence). The CDR3 sequence is 15 residues long.

The chain carries TRBV27 and TRBJ2-3, with D possibly TRBD2 on 6 matching bases. The V and J ends lost 10 bases and 5 bases respectively, with 16 bases between them. The CDR3 is 13 amino acids. Germline loops: CDR1 MNHEY, CDR2 SMNVEV (reference sequence). For the CDR3, the DNA is TGTGCCACCCGGGTCTGGGGGGTAGATACGCAGTATTTT. As protein: CATRVWGVDTQYF.

This clonotype was found a few times. The rearrangement uses TRBV3-1 and TRBJ1-1; D gene unclear. CDR3 length: 14 amino acids. The germline V and J ends were trimmed by 0 bases and 7 bases, with 12 bases remaining between them. Germline-derived CDR1 and CDR2 are LGHDT and YNNKEL (reference sequence). This CDR3 reads CASSQEGRPHEAFF. The DNA for the CDR3 is TGTGCCAGCAGCCAAGAAGGAAGGCCTCATGAAGCTTTCTTT.

There are a few counts of this clonotype. V and J are TRBV3-1 and TRBJ2-2, with D unclear. The V and J ends lost 1 base and 5 bases respectively, with 8 bases between them. The CDR3 extends over 14 amino acids. In germline, CDR1 is LGHDT, CDR2 YNNKEL (reference sequence). The CDR3 reads CASSQGTGTGELFF. CDR3 sequence (DNA): TGTGCCAGCAGCCAAGGGACCGGGACCGGGGAGCTGTTTTTT.

This clonotype has only a few counts. This chain joins TRBV20-1 and TRBJ2-3, with 13 bases aligning to TRBD2. The CDR3 contains 13 residues. CDR1 is DFQATT and CDR2 is SNEGSKA in the germline V gene (reference sequence). With 3 bases clipped from V and 12 bases from J, the junction kept 6 bases outside the gene matches. The CDR3 here is CSASGLAGDRQYF. CDR3 DNA sequence: TGCAGTGCTAGTGGACTAGCGGGAGACCGACAGTATTTT.

The chain employs TRBV20-1 and TRBJ2-1; tentatively, D is TRBD1 (5 bases). The CDR3 is made up of 13 amino acids. Trimming pared 0 bases from V and 7 bases from J, leaving 10 bases between. CDR1 is DFQATT, CDR2 SNEGSKA, per germline (reference sequence). Here the CDR3 DNA reads TGCAGTGCTAGAGATCAAGGGGCGAATGAGCAGTTCTTC. Translated, it gives CSARDQGANEQFF.

In its sample, this clonotype was seen once. The rearrangement joins TRBV7-9 to TRBJ2-2; 7 positions match TRBD1. This CDR3 contains 15 residues. The J segment lost 0 bases and the V segment lost 7 bases, leaving 5 bases of the junction unmatched. Germline CDR1 SEHNR, CDR2 FQNEAQ (reference sequence). CDR3 sequence: CASNHGTANTGELFF. The CDR3, as DNA: TGTGCCAGCAACCACGGGACAGCGAACACCGGGGAGCTGTTTTTT.

The rearrangement links TRBV2 to TRBJ2-2; weak D call: TRBD2 (6 bases). Germline-derived CDR1 and CDR2 are SNHLY and FYNNEI. This CDR3 region has 15 residues. V lost 4 bases to trimming and J lost 6 bases, with 15 bases between them. The CDR3 sequence is CASSATGAVAGELFF. The CDR3 DNA reads TGTGCCAGCAGTGCGACGGGAGCGGTCGCCGGGGAGCTGTTTTTT. The complete variable domain, with remaining parts taken from reference TRBV2 and TRBJ2-2, reads EPEVTQTPSHQVTQMGQEVILRCVPISNHLYFYWYRQILGQKVEFLVSFYNNEISEKSEIFDDQFSVERPDGSNFTLKIRSTKLEDSAMYFCASSATGAVAGELFFGEGSRLTVL.

This clonotype occurred a few times. This chain uses TRBV24-1 with TRBJ2-4; TRBD1 aligns across 8 bases. The ends lost 4 bases at V and 0 bases at J; junction bases unmatched: 4. Germline V gene lookup returns CDR1 KGHDR and CDR2 SFDVKD. The CDR3 has 16 amino acids. The CDR3 DNA follows: TGTGCCACCAGTGAAGACAGGGGCGCAGCCAAAAACATTCAGTACTTC. It translates to CATSEDRGAAKNIQYF.

The rearrangement joins TRBV5-6 to TRBJ2-7; the D gene is possibly TRBD2 (5 bases). V was trimmed by 4 bases and J by 6 bases, leaving 11 bases between them. This CDR3 region has 12 residues. Germline-derived CDR1 and CDR2 are SGHDT and YYEEEE. CDR3 region: CASSPKEGEQYF. The DNA of the CDR3 is TGTGCCAGCAGCCCGAAAGAGGGCGAGCAGTACTTC.

This sequence joins TRBV12-3 or TRBV12-4 and TRBJ2-3; D gene unclear. Trimming stripped 6 bases from V and 6 bases from J, with 10 bases between. The CDR3 length is 12 residues. The CDR3 loop reads CASSPWMDTQYF. CDR3 sequence (DNA): TGTGCCAGCAGCCCTTGGATGGATACGCAGTATTTT.

This clonotype occurred a few times. The chain carries TRBV7-2 and TRBJ2-7, with D hard to call. The CDR3 is 12 residues long. CDR1 and CDR2 (germline): SGHTA, FQGNSA. The V end lost 3 bases, the J end lost 5 bases, and 8 bases lay between the germline ends. The CDR3 bases are TGTGCCAGCAGCTTTGGGTTAAACGAGCAGTACTTC. Its translation is CASSFGLNEQYF.

This clonotype was observed a handful of times. The J gene is TRBJ2-7, the V gene TRBV7-9, with 7 bases lining up with TRBD1. V shed 5 bases, J shed 5 bases, and the junction held 9 bases outside the gene matches. The CDR3 length is 14 residues. Germline V gene lookup returns CDR1 SEHNR and CDR2 FQNEAQ (reference sequence). The CDR3 is CASSPWDSWNEQYF. CDR3 coding DNA: TGTGCCAGCAGCCCCTGGGACAGTTGGAACGAGCAGTACTTC.

This chain links TRBV6-2 or TRBV6-3 with TRBJ2-1; tentatively, D is TRBD2 (5 bases). Germline V gene lookup returns CDR1 MNHEY and CDR2 SVGEGT. V shed 8 bases and J shed 2 bases, with 10 bases lying between them. The CDR3 runs 13 residues. The CDR3 loop is CASGLGAYNEQFF. CDR3 nucleotides: TGTGCCAGCGGACTCGGGGCCTACAATGAGCAGTTCTTC.

The sample holds a few counts of this clonotype. The chain couples TRBV20-1 to TRBJ2-3; D gene ambiguous. V dropped 5 bases and J dropped 6 bases, with 15 bases sitting between them. The CDR3 is made up of 13 amino acids. The germline CDR1 and CDR2 sequences are DFQATT and SNEGSKA (reference sequence). The CDR3 sequence: CSAFQGRQDTQYF. The CDR3 DNA follows: TGCAGTGCTTTCCAAGGCCGTCAGGATACGCAGTATTTT.

This sequence joins TRBV12-3 or TRBV12-4 and TRBJ2-7; D unclear. This CDR3 region has 14 residues. The V end was cut by 6 bases, the J end by 1 base, with 13 bases between. CDR3 amino acids: CASRPLSGSYEQYF. The CDR3 nucleotides read TGTGCCAGCAGGCCTTTAAGTGGGTCCTACGAGCAGTACTTC.

V usage is TRBV9 and J usage is TRBJ1-1, with 7 bases matching TRBD1. Trimming cost V 3 bases and J 4 bases; bases outside gene matches: 6. This CDR3 has 14 amino acids. Looked up from germline, CDR1 is SGDLS and CDR2 is YYNGEE. CDR3 bases: TGTGCCAGCAGCGATACAGGGGCGGGCACTGAAGCTTTCTTT. Protein sequence: CASSDTGAGTEAFF.

The sample holds a few counts of this clonotype. V usage is TRBV18 and J usage is TRBJ1-1; the D gene is possibly TRBD1 (5 bases). The V and J ends lost 3 bases and 0 bases respectively, with 8 bases between them. From germline, CDR1 is KGHSH and CDR2 LQKENI. This CDR3 region has 14 residues. CDR3 nucleotide sequence: TGTGCCAGCTCACCGACAGATATGAACACTGAAGCTTTCTTT. Its protein product is CASSPTDMNTEAFF.

At least ten counts were recorded for this clonotype. The gene calls are TRBV6-1 and TRBJ2-2; no clear D. The length of the CDR3 is 13 residues. V dropped 2 bases and J dropped 4 bases, with 5 bases sitting between them. Per germline, CDR1 MNHNS and CDR2 SASEGT. DNA of the CDR3: TGTGCCAGCAGTGAACTAACCACCGGGGAGCTGTTTTTT. Protein: CASSELTTGELFF.

This clonotype was seen at least ten times. The chain has TRBV2 and TRBJ2-5; 12 nucleotides align to TRBD2. Germline V gives CDR1 SNHLY, CDR2 FYNNEI. Trimming took 11 bases from V and 5 from J; bases not matched to a gene: 9. The CDR3 contains 14 residues. CDR3 region: CARTRLAGEETQYF. The DNA for the CDR3 is TGTGCCCGAACCCGACTAGCGGGAGAGGAGACCCAGTACTTC.

In its sample, this clonotype was seen many times. This chain joins TRBV29-1 and TRBJ1-1; no clear D gene. The V end lost 4 bases, the J end lost 0 bases, and 9 bases lay between the germline ends. Germline CDR1 and CDR2: SQVTM and ANQGSEA. The CDR3 is made up of 13 amino acids. The CDR3 DNA is TGCAGCGTTGCCGTGGGTGTGAACACTGAAGCTTTCTTT. Protein product: CSVAVGVNTEAFF.

This CDR3 is CASTSRVNTEAFF. CDR3 bases: TGTGCCAGCACCTCCAGAGTGAACACTGAAGCTTTCTTT. The gene calls are TRBV7-2 and TRBJ1-1; D is uncertain. Germline-derived CDR1 and CDR2 are SGHTA and FQGNSA. V was pared by 7 bases and J by 0 bases, with 9 bases between. CDR3 length: 13 residues.

This clonotype has only a few counts. The rearrangement uses TRBV27 and TRBJ1-1, with D possibly being TRBD1 (6 bases). There are 15 residues in the CDR3. Germline CDR1 is MNHEY and CDR2 is SMNVEV (reference sequence). V was trimmed by 4 bases and J by 1 base, leaving 13 bases between them. The CDR3 here is CASSSLQGSNTEAFF. The CDR3 bases are TGTGCCAGCAGTTCCTTACAGGGATCGAACACTGAAGCTTTCTTT.